Listed here is a single TCR beta chain. These data originate in a study of cytomegalovirus exposure and HLA in healthy donors. PCR primers comprised 60 Vbeta and 13 Jbeta primers. Generated by immunoSEQ multiplex PCR, the TCRdb table keeps only in-frame clones and is missing some. The sample lists approximately 160,000 clones; 75% were seen once. The CDR3 runs to 13 residues. Germline V gene sequence: CDR1 SQVTM, CDR2 ANQGSEA. J gave up 4 bases and V 8 bases, and 9 bases lay outside the gene matches. This TCR came from a woman between 50 and 59 years old in good health and CMV-seropositive. The chain is built from TRBV29-1 and TRBJ2-3; TRBD2 matches at 7 bases. Sample: PBMCs. In DNA form, the CDR3 reads TGCAGCTCCGAGCGGGGTAGGGCAGATACGCAGTATTTT. Encoded protein: CSSERGRADTQYF.